This TCR beta chain was captured by sequencing in a study of beta chain features in type 1 diabetes. Study conclusions and caveats: In all four CD4+ subsets, TCRB CDR3 length was significantly, moderately reduced in type 1 diabetes.

Since all of the isolated RNA was reverse transcribed, expressed TCRB transcripts were what got sequenced. Sequencing was performed with immunoSEQ multiplex PCR; in TCRdb, only in-frame clones are kept and a portion is missing. Of around 650,000 clones in the sample, around 12% are singletons; the top ten hold more than 0.095%. Germline V CDR1 and CDR2: SEHNR, FQNEAQ (reference sequence). V lost 4 bases and J lost 0; bases outside the gene matches: 10. The CDR3 has 17 residues. This clone came up a few times. The antigen is unknown. Sequencing input: naive CD4+ T cells from blood. This clonotype was obtained from a man in his thirties or forties with type 1 diabetes. The chain couples TRBV7-9 to TRBJ1-2; 8 bases align to TRBD1. CDR3 sequence reads: CASSSGWTGTSNYGYTF. The CDR3 coding sequence is TGTGCCAGCAGCTCTGGGTGGACAGGGACATCTAACTATGGCTACACCTTC.